This TCR beta chain originates from a study of graft-versus-host responses after intestinal transplantation. TCRdb's copy holds only in-frame clones and misses some; the assay was immunoSEQ multiplex PCR. The repertoire holds over 85,000 clones, with about 94% as singletons. Turning to this clone: Antigen: not known.

Broader study findings: Ileal or blood samples showed some GvH clones first, and such clones were also found in recipient marrow.

Germline CDR1 MDHEN, CDR2 SYDVKM. The CDR3 totals 15 residues. The V segment lost 2 bases and the J segment 1 base; nucleotides outside the gene matches: 0. This receptor was identified in a human donor who was the organ donor for an intestinal transplant. The chain carries TRBV28 and TRBJ2-2, with 8 bases that match TRBD1. The specimen comprised unstimulated CD4+ T cells sorted from spleen or lymph node cells, sampled before transplant. As DNA, the CDR3 is TGTGCCAGCAGTTTAGGGACAGGGAACACCGGGGAGCTGTTTTTT. Translated: CASSLGTGNTGELFF.